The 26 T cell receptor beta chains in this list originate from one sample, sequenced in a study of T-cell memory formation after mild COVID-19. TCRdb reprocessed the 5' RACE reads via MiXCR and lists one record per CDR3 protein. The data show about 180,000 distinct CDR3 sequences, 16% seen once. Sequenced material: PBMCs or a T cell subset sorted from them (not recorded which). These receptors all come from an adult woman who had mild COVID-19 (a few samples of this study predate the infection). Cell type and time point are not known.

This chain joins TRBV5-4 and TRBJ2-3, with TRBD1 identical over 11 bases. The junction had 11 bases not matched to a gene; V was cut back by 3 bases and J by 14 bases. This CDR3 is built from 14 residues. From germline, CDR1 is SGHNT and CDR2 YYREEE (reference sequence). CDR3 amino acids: CASSSGQGANRRYF. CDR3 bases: TGTGCCAGCAGCTCAGGACAGGGGGCAAACCGCCGGTATTTT. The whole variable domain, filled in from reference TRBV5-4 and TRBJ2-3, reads ETGVTQSPTHLIKTRGQQVTLRCSSQSGHNTVSWYQQALGQGPQFIFQYYREEENGRGNFPPRFSGLQFPNYSSELNVNALELDDSALYLCASSSGQGANRRYFGPGTRLTVL.

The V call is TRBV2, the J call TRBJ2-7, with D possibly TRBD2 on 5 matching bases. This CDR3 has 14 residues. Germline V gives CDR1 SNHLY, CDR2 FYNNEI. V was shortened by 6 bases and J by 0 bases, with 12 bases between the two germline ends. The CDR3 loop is CASRGNAGSYEQYF. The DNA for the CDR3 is TGTGCCAGCAGAGGAAACGCGGGCTCCTACGAGCAGTACTTC.

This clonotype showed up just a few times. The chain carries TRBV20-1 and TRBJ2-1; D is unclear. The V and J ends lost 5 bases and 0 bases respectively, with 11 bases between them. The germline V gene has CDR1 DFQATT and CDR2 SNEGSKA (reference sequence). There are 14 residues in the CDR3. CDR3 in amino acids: CSAGSLSSYNEQFF. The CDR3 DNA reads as TGCAGTGCTGGTTCACTTAGCTCCTACAATGAGCAGTTCTTC.

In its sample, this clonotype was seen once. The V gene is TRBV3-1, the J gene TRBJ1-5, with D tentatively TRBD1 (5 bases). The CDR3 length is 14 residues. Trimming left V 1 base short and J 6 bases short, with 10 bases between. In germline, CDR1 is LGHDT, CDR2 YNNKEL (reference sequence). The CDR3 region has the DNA TGTGCCAGCAGCCAAGCAGGGAGTGCTCAGCCCCAGCATTTT. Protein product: CASSQAGSAQPQHF.

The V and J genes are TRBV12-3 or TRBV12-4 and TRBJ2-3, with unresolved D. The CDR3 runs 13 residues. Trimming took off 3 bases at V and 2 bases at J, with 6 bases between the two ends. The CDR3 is CASSFTDTDTQYF. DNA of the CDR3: TGTGCCAGCAGTTTTACGGACACAGATACGCAGTATTTT.

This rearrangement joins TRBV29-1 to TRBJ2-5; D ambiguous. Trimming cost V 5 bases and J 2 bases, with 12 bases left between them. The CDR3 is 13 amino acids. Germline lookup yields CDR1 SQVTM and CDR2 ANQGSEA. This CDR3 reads CSVSPQVQETQYF. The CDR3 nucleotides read TGCAGCGTTAGTCCCCAGGTTCAAGAGACCCAGTACTTC.

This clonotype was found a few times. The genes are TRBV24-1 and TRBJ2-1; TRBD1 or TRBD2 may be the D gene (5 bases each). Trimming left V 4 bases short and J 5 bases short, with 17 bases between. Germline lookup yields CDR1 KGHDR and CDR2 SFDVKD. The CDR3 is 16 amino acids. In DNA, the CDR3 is TGTGCCACCAGTGAGCCCGGGACCCTTAAGAACAATGAGCAGTTCTTC. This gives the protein CATSEPGTLKNNEQFF.

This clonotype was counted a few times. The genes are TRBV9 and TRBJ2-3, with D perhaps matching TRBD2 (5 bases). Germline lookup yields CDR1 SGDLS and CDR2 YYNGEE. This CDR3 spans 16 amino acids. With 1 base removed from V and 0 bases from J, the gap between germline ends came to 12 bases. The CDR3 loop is CASSVPGIFSTDTQYF. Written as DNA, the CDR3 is TGTGCCAGCAGCGTACCCGGGATTTTTAGCACAGATACGCAGTATTTT.

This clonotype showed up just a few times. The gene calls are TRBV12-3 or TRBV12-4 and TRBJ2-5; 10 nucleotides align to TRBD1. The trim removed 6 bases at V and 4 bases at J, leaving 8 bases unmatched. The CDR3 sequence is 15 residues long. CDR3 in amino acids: CASSLRQGAGETQYF. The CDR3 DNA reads TGTGCCAGCAGCCTTCGACAGGGGGCTGGAGAGACCCAGTACTTC.

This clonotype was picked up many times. The CDR3 coding sequence is TGTGCCAGCTCACTGGCGGTCCCCATGCATTCCAGCTCCTACGAGCAGTACTTC. It specifies CASSLAVPMHSSSYEQYF. The chain uses TRBV18 and TRBJ2-7; D is ambiguous. Germline CDR1 and CDR2: KGHSH and LQKENI. The V gene lost 4 bases and the J gene lost 0 bases, with 22 bases spanning the gap. The CDR3 extends over 18 amino acids. The full variable domain, rest sourced from reference TRBV18 and TRBJ2-7, is NAGVMQNPRHLVRRRGQEARLRCSPMKGHSHVYWYRQLPEEGLKFMVYLQKENIIDESGMPKERFSAEFPKEGPSILRIQQVVRGDSAAYFCASSLAVPMHSSSYEQYFGPGTRLTVT.

The CDR3 is CASSPVKTSGGNEQFF. CDR3 nucleotide sequence: TGTGCCAGCAGCCCCGTCAAGACTAGCGGGGGGAATGAGCAGTTCTTC. The gene calls are TRBV4-2 and TRBJ2-1; 13 bases are a match to TRBD2. The CDR3 spans 16 residues. J lost 7 bases, V lost 4 bases, and 7 bases had no gene match. Germline CDR1 and CDR2: LGHNA and YNFKEQ.

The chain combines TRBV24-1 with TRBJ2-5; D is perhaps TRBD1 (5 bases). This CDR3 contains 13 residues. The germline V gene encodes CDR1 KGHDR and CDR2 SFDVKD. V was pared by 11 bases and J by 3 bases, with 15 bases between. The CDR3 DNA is TGTGCCAACTTCAGGGAACCTAAAGAGACCCAGTACTTC. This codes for CANFREPKETQYF.

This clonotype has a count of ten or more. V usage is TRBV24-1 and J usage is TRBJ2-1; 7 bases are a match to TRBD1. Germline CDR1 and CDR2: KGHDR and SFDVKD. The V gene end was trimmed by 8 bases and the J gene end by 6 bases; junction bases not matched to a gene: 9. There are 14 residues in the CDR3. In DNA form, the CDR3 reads TGTGCCACCAAATCCACAGGGGTACGCAATGAGCAGTTCTTC. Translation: CATKSTGVRNEQFF.

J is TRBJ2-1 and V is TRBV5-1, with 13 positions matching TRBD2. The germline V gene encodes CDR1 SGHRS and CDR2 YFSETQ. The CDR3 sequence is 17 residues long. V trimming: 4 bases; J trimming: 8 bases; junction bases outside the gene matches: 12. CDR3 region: CASSHRTSGSSGDEQFF. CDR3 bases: TGCGCCAGCAGCCACCGGACTAGCGGGAGTTCTGGGGATGAGCAGTTCTTC.

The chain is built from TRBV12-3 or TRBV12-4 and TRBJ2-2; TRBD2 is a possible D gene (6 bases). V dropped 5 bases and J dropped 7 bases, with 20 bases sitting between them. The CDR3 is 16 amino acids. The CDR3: CASSASGGWYDGELFF. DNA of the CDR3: TGTGCCAGCAGTGCGAGTGGGGGGTGGTATGACGGGGAGCTGTTTTTT.

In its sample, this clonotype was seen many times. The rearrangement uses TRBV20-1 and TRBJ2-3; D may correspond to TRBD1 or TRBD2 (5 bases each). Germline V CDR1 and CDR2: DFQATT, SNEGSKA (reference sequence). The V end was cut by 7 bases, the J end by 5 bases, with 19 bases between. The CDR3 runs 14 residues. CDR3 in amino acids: CSVNRDARGDTQYF. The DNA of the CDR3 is TGCAGTGTTAACCGGGACGCTCGCGGAGATACGCAGTATTTT.

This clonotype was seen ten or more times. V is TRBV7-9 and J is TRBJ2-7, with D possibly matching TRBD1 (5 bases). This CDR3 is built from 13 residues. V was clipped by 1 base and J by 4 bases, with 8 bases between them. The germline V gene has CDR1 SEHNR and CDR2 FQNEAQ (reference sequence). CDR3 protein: CASSLGQHYEQYF. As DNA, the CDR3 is TGTGCCAGCAGCTTAGGACAGCATTACGAGCAGTACTTC.

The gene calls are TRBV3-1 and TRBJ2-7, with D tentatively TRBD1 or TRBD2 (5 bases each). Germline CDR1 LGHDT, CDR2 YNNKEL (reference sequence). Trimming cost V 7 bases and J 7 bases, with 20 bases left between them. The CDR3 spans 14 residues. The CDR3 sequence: CASTQMGVRGEQYF. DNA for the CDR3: TGTGCCAGCACCCAGATGGGTGTGAGGGGAGAGCAGTACTTC.

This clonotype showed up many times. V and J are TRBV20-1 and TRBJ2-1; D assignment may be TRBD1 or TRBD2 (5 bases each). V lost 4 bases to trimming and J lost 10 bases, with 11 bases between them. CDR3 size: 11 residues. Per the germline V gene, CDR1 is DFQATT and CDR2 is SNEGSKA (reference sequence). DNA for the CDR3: TGCAGTGCTATGGGGGTAAAGGAGCAGTTCTTC. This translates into CSAMGVKEQFF.

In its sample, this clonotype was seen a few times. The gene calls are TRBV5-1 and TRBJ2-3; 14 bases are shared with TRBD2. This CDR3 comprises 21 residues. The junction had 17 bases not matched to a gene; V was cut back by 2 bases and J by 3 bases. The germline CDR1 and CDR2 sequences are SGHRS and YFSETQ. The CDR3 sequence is CASSFPIFRLAGGLGTDTQYF. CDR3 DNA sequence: TGCGCCAGCAGCTTTCCCATCTTCCGACTAGCGGGAGGGTTGGGTACAGATACGCAGTATTTT.

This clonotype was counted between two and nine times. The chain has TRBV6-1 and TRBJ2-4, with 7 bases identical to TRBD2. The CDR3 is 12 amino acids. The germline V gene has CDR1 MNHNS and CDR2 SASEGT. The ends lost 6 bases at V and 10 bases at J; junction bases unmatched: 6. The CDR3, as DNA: TGTGCCAGCAGGCGGGAGACCTCGATTCAGTACTTC. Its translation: CASRRETSIQYF.

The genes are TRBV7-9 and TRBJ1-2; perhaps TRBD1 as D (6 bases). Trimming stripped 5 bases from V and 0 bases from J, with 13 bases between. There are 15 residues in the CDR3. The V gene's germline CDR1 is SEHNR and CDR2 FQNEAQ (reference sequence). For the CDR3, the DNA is TGTGCCAGCAGCCCCCCGAGGGGGACTAACTATGGCTACACCTTC. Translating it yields CASSPPRGTNYGYTF.

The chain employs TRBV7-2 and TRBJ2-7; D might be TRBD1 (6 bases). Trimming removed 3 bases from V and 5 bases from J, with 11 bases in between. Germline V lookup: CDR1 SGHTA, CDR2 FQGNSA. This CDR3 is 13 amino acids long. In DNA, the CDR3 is TGTGCCAGCAGCTTGAAGGGGGACCACGAGCAGTACTTC. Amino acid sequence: CASSLKGDHEQYF.

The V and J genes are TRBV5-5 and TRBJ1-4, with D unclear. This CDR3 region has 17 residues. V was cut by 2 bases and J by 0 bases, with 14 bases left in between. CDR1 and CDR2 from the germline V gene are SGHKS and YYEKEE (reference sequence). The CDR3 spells CASSFMGRVATNEKLFF. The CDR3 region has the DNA TGTGCCAGCAGCTTCATGGGAAGGGTTGCAACTAATGAAAAACTGTTTTTT.

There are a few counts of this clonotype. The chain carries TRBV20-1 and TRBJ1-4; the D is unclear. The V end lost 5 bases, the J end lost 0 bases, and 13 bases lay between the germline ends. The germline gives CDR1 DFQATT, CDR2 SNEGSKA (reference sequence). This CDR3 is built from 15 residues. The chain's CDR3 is CSAGSTSATNEKLFF. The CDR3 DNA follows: TGCAGTGCTGGTTCCACAAGCGCAACTAATGAAAAACTGTTTTTT.

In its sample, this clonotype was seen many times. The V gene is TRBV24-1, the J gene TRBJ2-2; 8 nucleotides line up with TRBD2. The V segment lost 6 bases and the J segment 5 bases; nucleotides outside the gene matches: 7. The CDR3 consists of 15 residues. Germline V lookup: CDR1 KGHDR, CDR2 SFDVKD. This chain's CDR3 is CATSREGLYTGELFF. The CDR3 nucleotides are TGTGCCACCAGTCGGGAGGGCCTTTATACCGGGGAGCTGTTTTTT.